Listed below are T cell receptor beta chains from one sample, sequenced in a study of cytomegalovirus exposure and HLA in healthy donors. Method: immunoSEQ multiplex PCR; TCRdb's copy keeps in-frame clones and lacks some. Of under 150,000 clones detected, more than 60% appear once; the ten largest clones hold 2.5% to 3.5%. The source material was PBMCs. The receptors stem from a male donor in good health and CMV-seronegative. Both conserved end residues are part of each CDR3. D genes are given only for firm matches. Size is stated for part of the rows, as once, few or many counts, or as a class when the clone is expanded.

d_gene,v_gene,j_gene,abundance,CDR3nt,CDR3aa
TRBD2,TRBV10-3,TRBJ2-1,NA,TGTGCCATCAGTGAGTCGGGAAGCGGGGGGTCGTACAATGAGCAGTTCTTC,CAISESGSGGSYNEQFF
TRBD1,TRBV30,TRBJ1-2,NA,TGTGCCTGGCAGGGGGACGGGAGAAGCTATGGCTACACCTTC,CAWQGDGRSYGYTF
NA,TRBV9,TRBJ2-5,NA,TGTGCCAGCAGCGGTGGTCCGGCGGGGCAAGAGACCCAGTACTTC,CASSGGPAGQETQYF
NA,TRBV4-1,TRBJ1-3,NA,TGCGCCAGCAGCCAAGTACAGGGAAGTGGAAACACCATATATTTT,CASSQVQGSGNTIYF
NA,TRBV9,TRBJ1-6,NA,TGTGCCAGCAGCCACTCACAGGGTCATAATTCACCCCTCCACTTT,CASSHSQGHNSPLHF
TRBD1,TRBV23-1,TRBJ2-7,few,TGCGCCAGCACTAAAATAGGTCATTGGGCAGGGGGCTCCTACGAGCAGTACTTC,CASTKIGHWAGGSYEQYF
NA,TRBV19,TRBJ1-1,once,TGTGCCAGTAGGGTACATATGAACACTGAAGCTTTCTTT,CASRVHMNTEAFF
NA,TRBV18,TRBJ2-7,NA,TGTGCCAGCTCACCGGGACTCTCTAACTACGAGCAGTACTTC,CASSPGLSNYEQYF
NA,TRBV9,TRBJ1-1,once,TGTGCCAGCAGCGTTGGAGGGGTATTCACTGAAGCCTTCTTT,CASSVGGVFTEAFF
TRBD1,TRBV29-1,TRBJ1-2,few,TGCAGCGTTCTCACCTCTACAGGGGTCTATGGCTACACCTTC,CSVLTSTGVYGYTF
TRBD1,TRBV14,TRBJ2-7,NA,TGTGCCAGCAGCCAAGGGACAGGGCCCCTCTCCTACGAGCAGTACTTC,CASSQGTGPLSYEQYF
TRBD2,TRBV9,TRBJ2-7,few,TGTGCCAGCAGTGTAGCGGGAGGCAATTCCTACGAGCAGTACTTC,CASSVAGGNSYEQYF
NA,TRBV25-1,TRBJ1-1,few,TGTGCCACCACCCAGGGAAGAACTGAAGCTTTCTTT,CATTQGRTEAFF
NA,TRBV7-2,TRBJ1-2,NA,TGTGCCAGCAGCTTAGACGGGGGGATTTGGGACTATGGCTACACCTTC,CASSLDGGIWDYGYTF
NA,TRBV4-1,TRBJ1-1,NA,TGCGCCAGCAGCCAAGAAGGGGGGGCCAGCGAAGCTTTCTTT,CASSQEGGASEAFF
NA,TRBV7-3,TRBJ2-5,NA,TGTGCCAGCAGCCTCGCAGGTCCAGAGACCCAGTACTTC,CASSLAGPETQYF
NA,TRBV30,TRBJ1-3,NA,TGTGCCTGGACCAAGGGGTCTGGAAACACCATATATTTT,CAWTKGSGNTIYF
TRBD1,TRBV30,TRBJ1-2,NA,TGTGCCTGGAGTTACCCCCCTGACAGGGTCTATGGCTACACCTTC,CAWSYPPDRVYGYTF
TRBD2,TRBV30,TRBJ2-1,NA,TGTGCCTGGAGTACCCTAGCGGGAGGGGTCGGTGAGCAGTTCTTC,CAWSTLAGGVGEQFF
NA,TRBV27,TRBJ2-7,NA,TGTGCCAGCATGAAACAGCCGGACTCCTACGAGCAGTACTTC,CASMKQPDSYEQYF
TRBD1,TRBV5-4,TRBJ2-7,NA,TGTGCCAGCAGACAGGCCGGGACAGGGTCCTACGAGCAGTACTTC,CASRQAGTGSYEQYF
NA,TRBV30,TRBJ1-5,NA,TGTGCCTGGGCGGACAGCGTATCTCAGCCCCAGCATTTT,CAWADSVSQPQHF
NA,TRBV6-5,TRBJ2-7,NA,TGTGCCAGCAGTTACTCACAGGCCGTACCTTCCTACGAGCAGTACTTC,CASSYSQAVPSYEQYF
TRBD1,TRBV9,TRBJ1-2,NA,TGTGCCAGCAGCGTATTCGTACAGGGGGCTCGCGGCTACACCTTC,CASSVFVQGARGYTF
NA,TRBV30,TRBJ1-1,NA,TGTGCCTGGAGGGAGGACGTGAACACTGAAGCTTTCTTT,CAWREDVNTEAFF
NA,TRBV4-2,TRBJ2-7,NA,TGTGCCAGCAGCCAAGATGAGGGCAGCTACGAGCAGTACTTC,CASSQDEGSYEQYF
TRBD2,TRBV30,TRBJ2-7,NA,TGTGCCTGGAATATAGCGGGGCTCAACTACGAGCAGTACTTC,CAWNIAGLNYEQYF
TRBD1,TRBV29-1,TRBJ1-2,NA,TGCAGCGTTGAACGGGACAGGGGCTATGGCTACACCTTC,CSVERDRGYGYTF
NA,TRBV5-1,TRBJ2-3,few,TGCGCCAGCAGCTTGGGACTAGACACAGATACGCAGTATTTT,CASSLGLDTDTQYF
NA,TRBV9,TRBJ1-3,NA,TGTGCCAGCAGCCCCACCGGGGGGACCTCTGGAAACACCATATATTTT,CASSPTGGTSGNTIYF
NA,TRBV5-4,TRBJ2-5,NA,TGTGCCAGCAGCTCTGGACAGACCTCCCAGTACTTC,CASSSGQTSQYF
NA,TRBV27,TRBJ1-2,NA,TGTGCCAGCAGTTTTGGAGCAGGGGCCGTATCCTACTATGGCTACACCTTC,CASSFGAGAVSYYGYTF
TRBD1,TRBV6-5,TRBJ1-3,NA,TGTGCCAGCAGTCGGGACAGCCGAAACACCATATATTTT,CASSRDSRNTIYF
TRBD1,TRBV18,TRBJ2-3,few,TGTGCCAGCTCAATGTGGACAGGGGGAAGGACAGATACGCAGTATTTT,CASSMWTGGRTDTQYF
TRBD1,TRBV6-1,TRBJ2-3,NA,TGTGCCACCCGACAGGGCCCTAGCACAGATACGCAGTATTTT,CATRQGPSTDTQYF
TRBD1,TRBV15,TRBJ2-7,NA,TGTGCCACCAGCAGATCTTCGAACAGGGGGATCGACGAGCAGTACTTC,CATSRSSNRGIDEQYF
NA,TRBV28,TRBJ1-5,NA,TGTGCCAGCAGTTTAACAGGGCATAGCAATCAGCCCCAGCATTTT,CASSLTGHSNQPQHF
TRBD1,TRBV4-1,TRBJ1-2,NA,TGCGCCAGCCGCCAAGGGACAGGGGAGGAGGCTAACTATGGCTACACCTTC,CASRQGTGEEANYGYTF
NA,TRBV13,TRBJ2-1,NA,TGTGCCAGCAGCCCCCTGACTAGATACAATGAGCAGTTCTTC,CASSPLTRYNEQFF